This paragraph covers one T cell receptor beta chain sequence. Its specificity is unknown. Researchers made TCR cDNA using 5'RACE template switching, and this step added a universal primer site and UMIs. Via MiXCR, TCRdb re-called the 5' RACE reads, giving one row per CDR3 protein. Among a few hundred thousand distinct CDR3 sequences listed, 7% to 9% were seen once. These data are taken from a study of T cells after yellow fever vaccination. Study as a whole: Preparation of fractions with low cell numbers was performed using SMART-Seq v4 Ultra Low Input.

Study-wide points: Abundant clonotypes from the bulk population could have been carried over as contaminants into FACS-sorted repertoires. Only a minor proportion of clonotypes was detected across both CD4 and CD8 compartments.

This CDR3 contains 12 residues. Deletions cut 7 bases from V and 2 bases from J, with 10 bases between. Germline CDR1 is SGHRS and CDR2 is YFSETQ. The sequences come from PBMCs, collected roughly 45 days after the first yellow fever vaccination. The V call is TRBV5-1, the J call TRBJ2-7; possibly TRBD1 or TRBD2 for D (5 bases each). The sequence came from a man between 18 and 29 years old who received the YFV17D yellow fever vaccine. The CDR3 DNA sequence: TGCGCCAGCGCTCGGGGACCCTACGAGCAGTACTTC. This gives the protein CASARGPYEQYF. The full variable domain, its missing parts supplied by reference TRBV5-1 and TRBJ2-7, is KAGVTQTPRYLIKTRGQQVTLSCSPISGHRSVSWYQQTPGQGLQFLFEYFSETQRNKGNFPGRFSGRQFSNSRSEMNVSTLELGDSALYLCASARGPYEQYFGPGTRLTVT.